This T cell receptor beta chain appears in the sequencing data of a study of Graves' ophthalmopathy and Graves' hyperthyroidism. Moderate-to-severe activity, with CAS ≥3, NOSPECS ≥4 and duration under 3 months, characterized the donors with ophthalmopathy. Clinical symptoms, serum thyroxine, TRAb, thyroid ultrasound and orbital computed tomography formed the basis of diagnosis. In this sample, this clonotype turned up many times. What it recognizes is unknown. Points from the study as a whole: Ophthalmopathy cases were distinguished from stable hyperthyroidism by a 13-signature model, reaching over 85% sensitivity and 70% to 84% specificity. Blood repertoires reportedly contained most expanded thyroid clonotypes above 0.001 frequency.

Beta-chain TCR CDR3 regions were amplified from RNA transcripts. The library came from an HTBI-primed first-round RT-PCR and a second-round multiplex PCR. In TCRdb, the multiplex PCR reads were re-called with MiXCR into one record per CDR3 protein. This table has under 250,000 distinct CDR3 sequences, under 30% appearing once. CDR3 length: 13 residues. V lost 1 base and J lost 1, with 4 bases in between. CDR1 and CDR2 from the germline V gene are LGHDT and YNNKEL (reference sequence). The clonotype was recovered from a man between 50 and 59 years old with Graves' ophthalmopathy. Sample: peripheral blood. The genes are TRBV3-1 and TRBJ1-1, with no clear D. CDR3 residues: CASSQGQNTEAFF. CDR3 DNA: TGTGCCAGCAGCCAAGGGCAGAACACTGAAGCTTTCTTT.